This TCR beta chain was captured in a study of a mutant IDH1 vaccine in newly diagnosed glioma (dated by TCRdb to the early 2020s). General notes on the study: Patients received eight vaccinations in weeks 1, 3, 5, 7, 11, 15, 19 and 23, corresponding to visits V03 through V10. Vaccination was initiated 4-6 weeks after radiotherapy alone, or concurrently with temozolomide cycles in the chemotherapy-containing groups. Prior to enrollment, patients had been given standard therapy consisting of radiotherapy alone, temozolomide alone, or radiochemotherapy with temozolomide, with the combination given to most patients. For exploratory analyses, longitudinal TCRB deep sequencing was carried out in about 25 treated patients wherever samples were available. Of the 30 or so patients who were treated, approximately 60% were male and about 40% were female, and the mean age was roughly 40 years. Six visits were used for peripheral blood collection: V03 (baseline), V05, V07, V10, V12 and V13. Overall study results and their limits: Immune responses induced by the vaccine were seen in approximately 92% of patients across multiple MHC alleles. PBMC samples for TCRB deep sequencing were selected based on availability. The authors stated that sample limitations prevented analyses of patient blood samples from being reproduced. Changes in the top peripheral T cell clonotypes picked up by TCRB sequencing did not appear to be linked to pseudoprogression.

The time point label on this specimen signifies: week 23, last vaccination. Every vaccine dose consisted of 300 ug of a 20-mer mutant IDH1 peptide in Montanide, administered subcutaneously together with topical imiquimod. All donors had newly diagnosed IDH1-mutant astrocytomas of WHO grade 3 or 4 that showed loss of nuclear ATRX. The samples were drawn from NOA16, a multicentre, single-arm, open-label phase I trial in Germany that tested a mutant IDH1 peptide vaccine in humans for the first time. The DNeasy Blood and Tissue Kit was used to extract genomic DNA from EDTA blood for TCRB sequencing. With respect to this clone: Its target antigen remains unknown. There are no base qualities to consult, and no much larger clone falls within one base.

The method behind the library was the immunoSEQ multiplex PCR assay. Following the manufacturer's protocol, the hsTCRB Kit was used to amplify rearranged TCR beta chain sequences. An Illumina MiSeq was used to sequence the TCRB libraries. As for the original processing: The kit vendor's proprietary platform handled demultiplexing, trimming and gene mapping. Sourced from immuneACCESS, this table was stored by TCRdb with only in-frame sequences that have V and J called. A share of the clones is absent; for the studies checked, an unresolved V gene accounts for under half, and the remainder has no known explanation. V and J calls and clone size are those listed in that table; D and trimming were worked out from the DNA. In all, the sample holds roughly 76,000 clones, and 85% of those were seen once. Of the sample, 2% to 2.5% is held by the ten largest clones. Spanning cysteine to phenylalanine, the CDR3 consists of 16 amino acids. The read is trimmed to its CDR3 DNA, 48 bases read in frame from base 1. From V the trimming removes 1 base and from J it removes 5 bases, while the gene matches leave 10 bases of the junction unaccounted for. CDR1 and CDR2, per the germline V gene, are SGDLS and YYNGEE.

This clonotype originated in a man under 40 with glioma. Some clones in this sample may be carry-over from other donors' samples. The chain links TRBV9 with TRBJ2-7, and TRBD1 aligns with 9 junction nucleotides. The material sequenced was PBMCs, taken from a glioma patient whose treatment included an IDH1 peptide vaccine. The nucleotide sequence is TGTGCCAGCAGCGTATCATCCGGGACAGGGTCGGACGAGCAGTACTTC. Its protein reads: CASSVSSGTGSDEQYF.